The clone carrying this T cell receptor (beta chain) was seen only once. The CDR3 loop spans 15 amino acids. Per germline, CDR1 SGHRS and CDR2 YFSETQ. The V end was cut by 3 bases, the J end by 0 bases, with 12 bases between. This sample stems from a study of blood T cell repertoires in COVID-19. Looking at the study overall: Acute and convalescent COVID-19 specimens originated in the United States, Italy and Spain.

How the authors handled the data: Quantification of nucleated cells was approximated via reference gene primer amplification. The protocol was immunoSEQ multiplex PCR, while the TCRdb copy is restricted to in-frame clones and leaves out a portion. D and trimming come from the DNA, and the V and J calls and clone size come from that table. The sample carries approximately 210,000 clones, around 80% recorded once. Sample: peripheral blood. This TCR came from a middle-aged woman with acute or convalescent COVID-19. The chain couples TRBV5-1 to TRBJ1-1, with D maybe TRBD1 (6 bases). The CDR3 is CASSSITGMNTEAFF. CDR3 nucleotides: TGCGCCAGCAGCTCAATCACAGGGATGAACACTGAAGCTTTCTTT.